These 28 T cell receptor beta chains share one sample of origin, sequenced in a study of CD8 T cells in ankylosing spondylitis. The study, taken as a whole, reports: Typical of ankylosing spondylitis blood, it appeared, was a TCR beta motif of fewer than 10 highly homologous variants.

These TCRs' antigens remain unknown. TCRdb recomputed calls from the 5' RACE reads with MiXCR, one row per CDR3 protein. Here the sample spans some 200,000 distinct CDR3 sequences, roughly 6.6% being singletons. Sample: blood, either unsorted or a sorted T cell fraction (not recorded which). The receptors were gathered from a male donor with ankylosing spondylitis.

V gene TRBV4-3 combines with J gene TRBJ2-3, with TRBD2 identical over 7 bases. Germline V gene sequence: CDR1 LGHNA, CDR2 YSLEER. The CDR3 spans 13 residues. V shed 4 bases and J 9 bases; nucleotides not matched to a gene: 7. CDR3 sequence reads: CASSPVQRGTQYF. In DNA, the CDR3 is TGCGCCAGCAGCCCGGTGCAGCGGGGAACGCAGTATTTT.

This clonotype has at least ten counts. V and J are TRBV24-1 and TRBJ1-1; D ambiguous. CDR3 length: 12 amino acids. V lost 7 bases and J 2 bases, leaving 7 bases between the germline ends. The germline gives CDR1 KGHDR, CDR2 SFDVKD. CDR3 in amino acids: CATRAGNTEAFF. CDR3 in DNA: TGTGCCACCAGGGCGGGCAACACTGAAGCTTTCTTT.

This clonotype was seen ten or more times. The CDR3 loop reads CASSPGQGNNEQFF. CDR3 in DNA: TGTGCCAGCAGCCCCGGACAGGGTAACAATGAGCAGTTCTTC. The chain links TRBV2 to TRBJ2-1; 8 nucleotides align to TRBD1. V lost 6 bases, J lost 5 bases, and 6 bases stayed unmatched. This CDR3 is 14 amino acids long. Germline V gene sequence: CDR1 SNHLY, CDR2 FYNNEI.

In its sample, this clonotype was seen many times. V gene TRBV6-6 combines with J gene TRBJ2-1; D gene unclear. Trimming pared 5 bases from V and 8 bases from J, leaving 4 bases between. CDR3 length: 10 residues. The V gene's germline CDR1 is MNHNY and CDR2 SVGAGI (reference sequence). The DNA for the CDR3 is TGTGCCAGCAGTCTGCATGAGCAGTTCTTC. Residues: CASSLHEQFF.

The chain carries TRBV20-1 and TRBJ1-5; D might be TRBD1 (5 bases). Germline V lookup: CDR1 DFQATT, CDR2 SNEGSKA (reference sequence). V shed 1 base and J shed 0 bases, with 16 bases lying between them. There are 17 residues in the CDR3. The chain's CDR3 is CSARVTRDVYSNQPQHF. DNA of the CDR3: TGCAGTGCTAGAGTTACCCGGGACGTATATAGCAATCAGCCCCAGCATTTT.

This clonotype was counted many times. The V call is TRBV29-1, the J call TRBJ2-1; TRBD1 aligns across 7 bases. This CDR3 is built from 17 residues. CDR1 is SQVTM, CDR2 ANQGSEA, per germline. Germline trimming cut 3 bases from V and 0 bases from J; bases unmatched to any gene: 11. CDR3 region: CSVDGDSQRGSYNEQFF. CDR3 DNA sequence: TGCAGCGTTGATGGGGACAGCCAAAGGGGCTCCTACAATGAGCAGTTCTTC.

This clonotype was seen ten or more times. This rearrangement joins TRBV5-1 to TRBJ1-1; D not resolved. The CDR3 consists of 11 residues. Germline V lookup: CDR1 SGHRS, CDR2 YFSETQ. Trimming removed 2 bases from V and 7 bases from J, with 6 bases in between. Written as DNA, the CDR3 is TGCGCCAGCAGCTTTGGTGGTGAAGCTTTCTTT. This codes for CASSFGGEAFF. Filled out from reference TRBV5-1 and TRBJ1-1, the complete variable domain reads KAGVTQTPRYLIKTRGQQVTLSCSPISGHRSVSWYQQTPGQGLQFLFEYFSETQRNKGNFPGRFSGRQFSNSRSEMNVSTLELGDSALYLCASSFGGEAFFGQGTRLTVV.

This clonotype was found many times. The CDR3 nucleotides read TGCAGTGCTAACCCGCGGGGGCGCTCCTACGAGCAGTACTTC. It codes for CSANPRGRSYEQYF. The rearrangement links TRBV20-1 to TRBJ2-7; a weak D match, TRBD2 (7 bases). The germline V gene encodes CDR1 DFQATT and CDR2 SNEGSKA (reference sequence). Trimming took off 4 bases at V and 0 bases at J, with 13 bases between the two ends. This CDR3 region has 14 residues.

The chain carries TRBV5-1 and TRBJ2-5, with D unclear. Trimming left V 4 bases short and J 7 bases short, with 14 bases between. CDR1 and CDR2 (germline): SGHRS, YFSETQ. CDR3 length: 13 residues. DNA of the CDR3: TGCGCCAGCAGCCCCCGGTCAACCGGGACCCAGTACTTC. It codes for CASSPRSTGTQYF.

This clonotype was picked up many times. The chain joins TRBV27 to TRBJ1-5; D gene ambiguous. The germline V gene encodes CDR1 MNHEY and CDR2 SMNVEV (reference sequence). The CDR3 has 12 amino acids. V was cut by 6 bases and J by 7 bases, with 10 bases left in between. CDR3 sequence: CASSPTGQPQHF. For the CDR3, the DNA is TGTGCCAGCAGCCCCACGGGGCAGCCCCAGCATTTT.

The chain uses TRBV28 and TRBJ2-2, with 8 bases aligning to TRBD2. CDR1 is MDHEN, CDR2 SYDVKM, per germline. The trim removed 2 bases at V and 5 bases at J, leaving 1 base unmatched. This CDR3 is 14 amino acids long. CDR3: CASSLAGGTGELFF. CDR3 DNA sequence: TGTGCCAGCAGTTTAGCGGGGGGTACCGGGGAGCTGTTTTTT.

This clonotype was found many times. The chain has TRBV11-2 and TRBJ1-1, with D tentatively TRBD1 (6 bases). There are 13 residues in the CDR3. The germline V gene encodes CDR1 SGHAT and CDR2 FQNNGV. The V end lost 5 bases, the J end lost 5 bases, and 12 bases lay between the germline ends. The CDR3 DNA follows: TGTGCCAGCAGCCTAGGGGGTTTGACTGAAGCTTTCTTT. Translating gives CASSLGGLTEAFF.

The chain employs TRBV28 and TRBJ2-1, with 8 bases identical to TRBD1. After removal of 6 bases from V and 9 bases from J, the junction contained 7 bases not matched to a gene. The CDR3 covers 13 residues. Germline V gives CDR1 MDHEN, CDR2 SYDVKM. The CDR3 nucleotides read TGTGCCAGCAGCCTGGACAGGGTTCGTGAGCAGTTCTTC. Translation gives CASSLDRVREQFF.

This clonotype was observed many times. The chain recombines TRBV4-3 with TRBJ1-3; D not certain. The CDR3 has 13 residues. V was shortened by 8 bases and J by 1 base, with 9 bases between the two germline ends. Germline V CDR1 and CDR2: LGHNA, YSLEER. CDR3 in amino acids: CASGVGSGNTIYF. In DNA, the CDR3 is TGCGCCAGCGGGGTGGGTTCTGGAAACACCATATATTTT.

This clonotype was observed at least ten times. V usage is TRBV24-1 and J usage is TRBJ1-1, with D unclear. There are 13 residues in the CDR3. The V end was cut by 7 bases, the J end by 2 bases, with 10 bases between. Germline V gives CDR1 KGHDR, CDR2 SFDVKD. CDR3 sequence: CATRGGRNTEAFF. As DNA, the CDR3 is TGTGCCACCAGGGGAGGGAGAAACACTGAAGCTTTCTTT.

This clonotype occurred many times. The CDR3 reads CASSPNLGQGGGYTF. The CDR3 bases are TGTGCCAGCAGTCCCAACCTGGGACAGGGTGGAGGCTACACCTTC. The chain links TRBV28 to TRBJ1-2; 9 positions match TRBD1. The trim removed 5 bases at V and 8 bases at J, leaving 12 bases unmatched. Germline V gene lookup returns CDR1 MDHEN and CDR2 SYDVKM. The CDR3 is made up of 15 amino acids.

In its sample, this clonotype was seen many times. The gene calls are TRBV19 and TRBJ1-2, with unresolved D. The germline V gene encodes CDR1 LNHDA and CDR2 SQIVND (reference sequence). This CDR3 is built from 14 residues. The V and J ends lost 3 bases and 0 bases respectively, with 8 bases between them. CDR3 loop: CASSMWSSNYGYTF. The CDR3 nucleotides read TGTGCCAGTAGTATGTGGAGCTCTAACTATGGCTACACCTTC.

This clonotype was observed at least ten times. A read error may account for a junction end that differs from germline. The chain combines TRBV7-9 with TRBJ1-2; 9 bases fit TRBD1. This CDR3 has 17 amino acids. Germline V gives CDR1 SEHNR, CDR2 FQNEAQ (reference sequence). The CDR3 DNA is TGTGCCAGCACCTTACCCCGTGGACAGGGGACTAACTATGGCTACACCTTC. Translation gives CASTLPRGQGTNYGYTF.

Ten or more counts support this clonotype. CDR3 region: CASSAPGLVISSLPDTQYF. In DNA, the CDR3 is TGTGCCAGCAGCGCCCCGGGACTAGTTATATCCTCCCTCCCAGATACGCAGTATTTT. The V call is TRBV9, the J call TRBJ2-3, with 8 positions matching TRBD2. CDR3 length: 19 amino acids. J gave up 4 bases and V 3 bases, and 19 bases lay outside the gene matches. Germline assignment: CDR1 SGDLS and CDR2 YYNGEE.

The chain has TRBV5-1 and TRBJ2-3; D is possibly TRBD2 (5 bases). This CDR3 spans 13 amino acids. Germline V gene sequence: CDR1 SGHRS, CDR2 YFSETQ. V lost 4 bases and J lost 6, with 12 bases in between. The CDR3 protein is CASSPPLEDTQYF. For the CDR3, the DNA is TGCGCCAGCAGCCCCCCACTAGAGGATACGCAGTATTTT.

This clonotype has ten or more counts. J is TRBJ1-1 and V is TRBV7-2, with 9 bases aligning to TRBD1. After removal of 2 bases from V and 1 base from J, the junction contained 2 bases not matched to a gene. CDR3 length: 15 residues. Germline V gene sequence: CDR1 SGHTA, CDR2 FQGNSA. The CDR3, as DNA: TGTGCCAGCAGCTTATCGGACAGGGGGAACACTGAAGCTTTCTTT. Translated: CASSLSDRGNTEAFF. Complete variable domain (other parts from reference TRBV7-2 and TRBJ1-1): GAGVSQSPSNKVTEKGKDVELRCDPISGHTALYWYRQSLGQGLEFLIYFQGNSAPDKSGLPSDRFSAERTGGSVSTLTIQRTQQEDSAVYLCASSLSDRGNTEAFFGQGTRLTVV.

This clonotype came up many times. This chain connects TRBV7-9 to TRBJ1-1, with TRBD1 matching 7 bases. CDR1 SEHNR and CDR2 FQNEAQ come from the germline V gene (reference sequence). V was pared by 1 base and J by 7 bases, with 0 bases of the junction left unmatched. The CDR3 totals 12 residues. CDR3 loop: CASSLDRGEAFF. DNA for the CDR3: TGTGCCAGCAGCTTAGACAGGGGTGAAGCTTTCTTT.

In this sample, this clonotype turned up many times. This rearrangement joins TRBV6-5 to TRBJ1-1, with unresolved D. This CDR3 has 14 residues. Trimming removed 2 bases from V and 0 bases from J, with 7 bases in between. Germline CDR1 reads MNHEY; CDR2 reads SVGAGI. In DNA form, the CDR3 reads TGTGCCAGCAGTTACGTCGGAATGAACACTGAAGCTTTCTTT. Amino acid sequence: CASSYVGMNTEAFF.

This clonotype was found many times. The chain uses TRBV5-1 and TRBJ1-6; D might be TRBD1 (5 bases). With 0 bases removed from V and 1 base from J, the gap between germline ends came to 11 bases. CDR3 size: 17 residues. The germline gives CDR1 SGHRS, CDR2 YFSETQ. The CDR3 nucleotides read TGCGCCAGCAGCTTGGCAGTCCGGGGGTCCTATAATTCACCCCTCCACTTT. Protein: CASSLAVRGSYNSPLHF.

This clonotype was seen many times. The chain couples TRBV9 to TRBJ1-2; the match to TRBD1 covers 8 bases. Trimming at V came to 3 bases and at J to 4 bases, leaving 5 bases not matched to a gene. CDR1 and CDR2 (germline): SGDLS, YYNGEE. The CDR3 length is 14 residues. The CDR3 nucleotides are TGTGCCAGCAGCGGCCTAGGACAGGGCTATGGCTACACCTTC. It encodes CASSGLGQGYGYTF.

This clonotype was detected only a few times. The V gene is TRBV7-2, the J gene TRBJ2-7, with D perhaps being TRBD1 or TRBD2 (6 bases each). V was shortened by 7 bases and J by 2 bases, with 21 bases between the two germline ends. The CDR3 contains 16 residues. Germline V gene lookup returns CDR1 SGHTA and CDR2 FQGNSA. This CDR3 is CASTAFGGPVAYEQYF. CDR3 sequence (DNA): TGTGCCAGCACCGCTTTCGGGGGCCCCGTAGCCTACGAGCAGTACTTC.

This clonotype was found many times. The chain links TRBV15 to TRBJ1-5; D is possibly TRBD1 (6 bases). V shed 3 bases and J shed 7 bases, with 16 bases lying between them. The CDR3 spans 15 residues. Per germline, CDR1 LNHNV and CDR2 YYDKDF (reference sequence). The CDR3 DNA reads TGTGCCACCAGCAGGGTGTCGGGGGCAAGACAGCCCCAGCATTTT. It translates to CATSRVSGARQPQHF.

The sample holds many counts of this clonotype. The chain joins TRBV25-1 to TRBJ2-7, with 9 bases lining up with TRBD1. V lost 1 base and J lost 2; bases outside the gene matches: 3. The CDR3 is 15 residues long. Germline assignment: CDR1 MGHDK and CDR2 SYGVNS. The CDR3 reads CASSEWGQGPYEQYF. The CDR3 DNA reads TGTGCCAGCAGTGAATGGGGACAGGGACCCTACGAGCAGTACTTC.